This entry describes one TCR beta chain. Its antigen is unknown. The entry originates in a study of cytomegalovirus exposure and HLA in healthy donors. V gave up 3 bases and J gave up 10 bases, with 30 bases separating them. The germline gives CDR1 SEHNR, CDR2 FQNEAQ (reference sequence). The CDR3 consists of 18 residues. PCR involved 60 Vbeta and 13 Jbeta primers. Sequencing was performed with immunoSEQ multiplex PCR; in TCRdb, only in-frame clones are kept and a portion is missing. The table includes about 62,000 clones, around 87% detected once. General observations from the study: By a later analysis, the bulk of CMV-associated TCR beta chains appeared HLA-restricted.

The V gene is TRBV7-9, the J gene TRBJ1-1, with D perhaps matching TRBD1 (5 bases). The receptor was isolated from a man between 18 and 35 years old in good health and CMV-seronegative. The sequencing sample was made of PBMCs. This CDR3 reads CASSLSRPSTPLQEGAFF. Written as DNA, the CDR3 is TGTGCCAGCAGCTTGTCCCGACCGAGTACCCCCCTACAGGAAGGAGCTTTCTTT. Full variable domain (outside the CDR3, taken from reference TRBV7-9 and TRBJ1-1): DTGVSQNPRHKITKRGQNVTFRCDPISEHNRLYWYRQTLGQGPEFLTYFQNEAQLEKSRLLSDRFSAERPKGSFSTLEIQRTEQGDSAMYLCASSLSRPSTPLQEGAFFGQGTRLTVV.